This T cell receptor (beta chain) was sequenced in a study of CD8 T cells in ankylosing spondylitis. Study-wide findings and caveats: Ankylosing spondylitis blood appeared to be characterized by a TCR beta motif of fewer than ten highly homologous variants. Disease-linked clones, CD8+, were relatively rare in peripheral blood. Clones linked to disease were reported to show significant enrichment in matched ankylosing spondylitis synovial fluid.

V gave up 4 bases and J gave up 11 bases; unmatched junction bases: 6. Germline assignment: CDR1 MGHRA and CDR2 YSYEKL. This CDR3 comprises 13 residues. In TCRdb, the 5' RACE reads were re-called with MiXCR into one record per CDR3 protein. The sample lists more than 110,000 distinct CDR3 sequences, approximately 9.2% occurring once. This clonotype has ten or more counts. The antigen is not known. This receptor was identified in a male donor with ankylosing spondylitis. The chain employs TRBV4-1 and TRBJ1-5; 9 bases line up with TRBD1. The material sequenced was synovial fluid, either unsorted or a sorted T cell fraction (not recorded which). The CDR3 DNA is TGCGCCAGCAGCCTTCCCGGGACAGGGACCCAGCATTTT. The encoded protein is CASSLPGTGTQHF.